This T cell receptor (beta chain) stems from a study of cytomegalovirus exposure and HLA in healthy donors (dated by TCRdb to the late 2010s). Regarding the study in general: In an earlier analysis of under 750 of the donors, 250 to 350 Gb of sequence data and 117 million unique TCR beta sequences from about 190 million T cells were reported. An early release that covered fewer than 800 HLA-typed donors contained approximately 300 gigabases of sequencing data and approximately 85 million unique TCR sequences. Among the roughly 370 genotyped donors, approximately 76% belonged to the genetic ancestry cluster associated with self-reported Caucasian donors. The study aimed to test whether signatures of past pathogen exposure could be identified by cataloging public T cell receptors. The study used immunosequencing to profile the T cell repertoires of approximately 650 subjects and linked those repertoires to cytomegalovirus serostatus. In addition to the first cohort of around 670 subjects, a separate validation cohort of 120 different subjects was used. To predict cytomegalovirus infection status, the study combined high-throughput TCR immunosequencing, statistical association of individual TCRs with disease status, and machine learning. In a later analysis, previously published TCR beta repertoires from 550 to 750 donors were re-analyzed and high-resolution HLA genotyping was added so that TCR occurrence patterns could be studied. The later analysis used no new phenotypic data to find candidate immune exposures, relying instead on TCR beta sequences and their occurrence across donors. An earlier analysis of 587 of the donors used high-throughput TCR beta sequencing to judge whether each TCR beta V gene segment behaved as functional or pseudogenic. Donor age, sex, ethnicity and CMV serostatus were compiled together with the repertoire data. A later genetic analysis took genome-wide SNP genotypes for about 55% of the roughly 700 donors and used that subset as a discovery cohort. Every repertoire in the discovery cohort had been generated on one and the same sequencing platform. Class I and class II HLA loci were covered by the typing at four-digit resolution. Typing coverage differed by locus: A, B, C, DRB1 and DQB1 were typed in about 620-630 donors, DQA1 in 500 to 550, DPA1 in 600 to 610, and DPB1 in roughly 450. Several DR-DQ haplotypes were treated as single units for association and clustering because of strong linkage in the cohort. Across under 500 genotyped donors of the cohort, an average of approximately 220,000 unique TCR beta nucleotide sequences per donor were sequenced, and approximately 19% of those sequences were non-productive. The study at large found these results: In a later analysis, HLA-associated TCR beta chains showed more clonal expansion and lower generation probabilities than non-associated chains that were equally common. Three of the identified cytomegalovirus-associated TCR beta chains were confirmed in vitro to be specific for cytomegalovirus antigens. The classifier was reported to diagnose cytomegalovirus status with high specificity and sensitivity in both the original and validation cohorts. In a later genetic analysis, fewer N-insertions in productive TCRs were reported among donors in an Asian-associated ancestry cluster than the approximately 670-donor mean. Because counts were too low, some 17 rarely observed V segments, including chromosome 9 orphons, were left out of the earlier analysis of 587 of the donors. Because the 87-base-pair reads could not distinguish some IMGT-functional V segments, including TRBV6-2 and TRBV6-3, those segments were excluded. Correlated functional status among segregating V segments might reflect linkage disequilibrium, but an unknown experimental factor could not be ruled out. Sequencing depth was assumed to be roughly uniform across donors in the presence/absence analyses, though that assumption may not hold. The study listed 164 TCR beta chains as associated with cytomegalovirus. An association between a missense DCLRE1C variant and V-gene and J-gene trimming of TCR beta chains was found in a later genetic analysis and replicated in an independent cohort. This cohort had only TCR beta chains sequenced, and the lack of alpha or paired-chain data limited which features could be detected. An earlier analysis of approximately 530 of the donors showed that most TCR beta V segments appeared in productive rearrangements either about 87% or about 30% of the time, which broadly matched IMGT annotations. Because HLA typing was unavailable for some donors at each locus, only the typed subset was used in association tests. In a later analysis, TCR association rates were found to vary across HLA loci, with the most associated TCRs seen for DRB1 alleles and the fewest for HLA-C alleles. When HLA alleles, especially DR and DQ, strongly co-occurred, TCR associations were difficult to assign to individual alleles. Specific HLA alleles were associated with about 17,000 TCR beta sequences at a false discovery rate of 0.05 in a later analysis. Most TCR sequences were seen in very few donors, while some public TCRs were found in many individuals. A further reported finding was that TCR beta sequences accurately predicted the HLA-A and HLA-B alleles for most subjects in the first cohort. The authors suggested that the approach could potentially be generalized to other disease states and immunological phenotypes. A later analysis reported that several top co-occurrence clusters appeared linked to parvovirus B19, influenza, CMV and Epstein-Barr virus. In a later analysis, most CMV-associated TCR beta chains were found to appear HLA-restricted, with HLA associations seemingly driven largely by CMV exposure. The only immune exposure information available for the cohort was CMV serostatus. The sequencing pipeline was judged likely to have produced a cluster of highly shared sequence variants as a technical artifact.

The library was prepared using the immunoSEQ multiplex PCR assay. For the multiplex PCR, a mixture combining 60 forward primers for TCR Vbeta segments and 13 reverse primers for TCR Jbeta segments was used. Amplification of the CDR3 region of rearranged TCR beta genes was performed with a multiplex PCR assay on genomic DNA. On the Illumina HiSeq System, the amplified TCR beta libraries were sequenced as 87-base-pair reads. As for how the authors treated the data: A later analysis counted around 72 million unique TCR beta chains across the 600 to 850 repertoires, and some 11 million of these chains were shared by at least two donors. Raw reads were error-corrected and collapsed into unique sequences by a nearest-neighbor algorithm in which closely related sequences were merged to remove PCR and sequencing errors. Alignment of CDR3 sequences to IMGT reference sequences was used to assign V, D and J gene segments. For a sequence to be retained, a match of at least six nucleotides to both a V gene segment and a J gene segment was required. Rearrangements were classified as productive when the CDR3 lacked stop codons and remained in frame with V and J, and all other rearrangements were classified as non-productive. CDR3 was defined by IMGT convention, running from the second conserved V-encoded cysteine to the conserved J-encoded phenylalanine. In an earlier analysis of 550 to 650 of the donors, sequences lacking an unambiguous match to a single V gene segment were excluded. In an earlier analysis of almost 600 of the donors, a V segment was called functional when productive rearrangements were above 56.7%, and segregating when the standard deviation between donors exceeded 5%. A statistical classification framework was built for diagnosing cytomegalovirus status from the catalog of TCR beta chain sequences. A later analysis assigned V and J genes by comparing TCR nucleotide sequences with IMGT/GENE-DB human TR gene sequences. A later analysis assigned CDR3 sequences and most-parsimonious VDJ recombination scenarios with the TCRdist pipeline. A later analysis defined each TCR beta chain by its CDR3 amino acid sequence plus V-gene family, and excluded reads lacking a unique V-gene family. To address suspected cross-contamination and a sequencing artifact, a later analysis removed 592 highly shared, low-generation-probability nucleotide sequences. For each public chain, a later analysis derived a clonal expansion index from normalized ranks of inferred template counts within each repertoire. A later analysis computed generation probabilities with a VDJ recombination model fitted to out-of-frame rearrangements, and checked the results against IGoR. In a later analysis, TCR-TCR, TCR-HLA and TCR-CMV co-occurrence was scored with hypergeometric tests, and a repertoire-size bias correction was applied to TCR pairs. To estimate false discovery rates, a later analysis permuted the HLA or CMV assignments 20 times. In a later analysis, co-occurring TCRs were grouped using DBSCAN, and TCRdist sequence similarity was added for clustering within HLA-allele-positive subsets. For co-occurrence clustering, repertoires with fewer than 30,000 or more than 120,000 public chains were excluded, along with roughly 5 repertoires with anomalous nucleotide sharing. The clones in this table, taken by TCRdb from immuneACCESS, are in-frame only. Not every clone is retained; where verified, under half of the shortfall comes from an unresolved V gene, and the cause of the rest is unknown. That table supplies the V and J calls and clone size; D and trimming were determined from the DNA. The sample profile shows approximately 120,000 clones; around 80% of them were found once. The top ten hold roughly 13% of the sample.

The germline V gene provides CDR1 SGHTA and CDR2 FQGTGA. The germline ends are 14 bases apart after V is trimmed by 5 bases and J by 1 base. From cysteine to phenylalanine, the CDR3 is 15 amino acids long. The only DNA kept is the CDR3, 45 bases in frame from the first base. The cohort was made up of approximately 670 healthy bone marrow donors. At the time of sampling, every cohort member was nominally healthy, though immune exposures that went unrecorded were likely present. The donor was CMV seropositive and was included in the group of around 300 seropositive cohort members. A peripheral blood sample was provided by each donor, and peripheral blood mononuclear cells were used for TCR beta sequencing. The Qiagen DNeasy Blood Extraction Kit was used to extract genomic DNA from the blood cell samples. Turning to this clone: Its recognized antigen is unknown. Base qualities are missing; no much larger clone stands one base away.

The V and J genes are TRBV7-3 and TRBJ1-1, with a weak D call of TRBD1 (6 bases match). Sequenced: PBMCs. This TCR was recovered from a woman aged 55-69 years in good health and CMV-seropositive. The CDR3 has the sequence CASSPQGTTNTEAFF. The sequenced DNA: TGTGCCAGCAGCCCTCAGGGGACGACGAACACTGAAGCTTTCTTT.